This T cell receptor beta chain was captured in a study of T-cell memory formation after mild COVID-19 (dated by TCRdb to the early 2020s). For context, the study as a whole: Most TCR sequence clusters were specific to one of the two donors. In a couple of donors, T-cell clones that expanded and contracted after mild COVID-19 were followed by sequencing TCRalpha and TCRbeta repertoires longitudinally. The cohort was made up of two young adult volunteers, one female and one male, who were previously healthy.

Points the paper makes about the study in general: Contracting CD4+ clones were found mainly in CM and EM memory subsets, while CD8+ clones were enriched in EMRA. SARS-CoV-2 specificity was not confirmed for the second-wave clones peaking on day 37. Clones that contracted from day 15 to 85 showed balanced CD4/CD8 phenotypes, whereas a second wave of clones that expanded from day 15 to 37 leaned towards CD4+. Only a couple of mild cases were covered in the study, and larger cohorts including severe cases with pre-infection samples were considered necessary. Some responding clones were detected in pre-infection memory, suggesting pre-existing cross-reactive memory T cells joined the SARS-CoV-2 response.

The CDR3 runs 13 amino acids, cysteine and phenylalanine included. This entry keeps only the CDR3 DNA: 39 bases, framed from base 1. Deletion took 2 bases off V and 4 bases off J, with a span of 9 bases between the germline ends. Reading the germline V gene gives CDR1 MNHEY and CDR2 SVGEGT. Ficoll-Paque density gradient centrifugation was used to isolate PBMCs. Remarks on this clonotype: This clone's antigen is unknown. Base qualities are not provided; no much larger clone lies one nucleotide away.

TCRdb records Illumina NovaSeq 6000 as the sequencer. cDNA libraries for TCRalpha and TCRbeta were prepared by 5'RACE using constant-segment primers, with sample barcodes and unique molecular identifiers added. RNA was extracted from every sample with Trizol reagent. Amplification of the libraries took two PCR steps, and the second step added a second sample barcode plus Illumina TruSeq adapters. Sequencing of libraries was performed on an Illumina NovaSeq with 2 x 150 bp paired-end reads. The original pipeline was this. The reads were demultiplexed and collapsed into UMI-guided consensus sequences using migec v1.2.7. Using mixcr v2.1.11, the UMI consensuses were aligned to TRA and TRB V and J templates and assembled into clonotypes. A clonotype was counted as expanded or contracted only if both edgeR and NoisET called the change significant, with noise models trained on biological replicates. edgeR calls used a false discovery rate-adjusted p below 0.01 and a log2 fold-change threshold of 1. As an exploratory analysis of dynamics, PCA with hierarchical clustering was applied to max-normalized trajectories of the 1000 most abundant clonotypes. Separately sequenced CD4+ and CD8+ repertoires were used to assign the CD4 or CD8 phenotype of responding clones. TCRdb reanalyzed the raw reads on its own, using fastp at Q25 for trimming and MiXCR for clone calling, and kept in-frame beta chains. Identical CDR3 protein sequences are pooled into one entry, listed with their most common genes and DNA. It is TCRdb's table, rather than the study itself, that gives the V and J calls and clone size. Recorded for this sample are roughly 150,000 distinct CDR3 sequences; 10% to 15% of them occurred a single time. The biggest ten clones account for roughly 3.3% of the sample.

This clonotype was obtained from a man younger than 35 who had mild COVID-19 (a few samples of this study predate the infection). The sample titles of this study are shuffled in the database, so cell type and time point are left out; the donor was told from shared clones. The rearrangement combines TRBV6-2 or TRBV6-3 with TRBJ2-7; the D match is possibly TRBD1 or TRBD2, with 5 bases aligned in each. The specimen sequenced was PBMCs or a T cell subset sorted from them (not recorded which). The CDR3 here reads CASSYRGFYEQYF. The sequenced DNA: TGTGCCAGCAGTTACCGGGGCTTTTACGAGCAGTACTTC.